Detailed here is one TCR beta chain. These data are taken from a study of blood T cells in healthy people across ages. Primers used in a second PCR of roughly 7 to 12 cycles were a sample-barcoded 5' primer and a J-beta primer mix. TCRdb ran MiXCR on the 5' RACE reads and lists one entry per CDR3 protein. The data contain roughly 560,000 distinct CDR3 sequences, around 24% of them singletons. The sample also formed part of further work on T cells of mothers and their children. That source notes: Donation was provided by three healthy Caucasian mothers along with their six children. For each mother, over 9.5 million TCR beta CDR3 reads were obtained, and for each child, roughly 3.2 million.

This clonotype was sampled from a boy aged 5-17 years in good health. Sequences were obtained from blood.

The CDR3 is CASSSPVTYEQYF. DNA for the CDR3: TGTGCCAGCAGTTCCCCAGTCACCTACGAGCAGTACTTC. The chain joins TRBV27 to TRBJ2-1; D ambiguous. The DNA end favors TRBJ2-7, so the J call may be wrong. Germline CDR1 and CDR2: MNHEY and SMNVEV (reference sequence). The CDR3 consists of 13 residues.